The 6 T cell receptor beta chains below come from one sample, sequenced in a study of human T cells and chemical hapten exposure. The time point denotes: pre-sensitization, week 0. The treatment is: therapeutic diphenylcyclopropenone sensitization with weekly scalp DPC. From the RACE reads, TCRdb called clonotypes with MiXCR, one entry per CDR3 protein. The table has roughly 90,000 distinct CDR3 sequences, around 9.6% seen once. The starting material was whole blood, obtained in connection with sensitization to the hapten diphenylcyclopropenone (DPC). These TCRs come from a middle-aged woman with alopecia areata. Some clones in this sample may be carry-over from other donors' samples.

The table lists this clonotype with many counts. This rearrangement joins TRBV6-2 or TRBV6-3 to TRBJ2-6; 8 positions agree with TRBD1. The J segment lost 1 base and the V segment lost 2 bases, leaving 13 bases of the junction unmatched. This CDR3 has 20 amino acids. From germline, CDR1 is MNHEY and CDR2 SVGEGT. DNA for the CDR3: TGTGCCAGCAGTTACCCGACTGGACAGGGTGGATCGTCTGGGGCCAACGTCCTGACTTTC. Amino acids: CASSYPTGQGGSSGANVLTF.

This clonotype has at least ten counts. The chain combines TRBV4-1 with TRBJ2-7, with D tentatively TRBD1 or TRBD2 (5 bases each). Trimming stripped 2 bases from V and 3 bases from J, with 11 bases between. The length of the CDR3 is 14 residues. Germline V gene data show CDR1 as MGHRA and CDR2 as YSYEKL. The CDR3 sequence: CASSQLGDLYEQYF. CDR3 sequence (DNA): TGCGCCAGCAGCCAATTGGGGGACCTCTACGAGCAGTACTTC.

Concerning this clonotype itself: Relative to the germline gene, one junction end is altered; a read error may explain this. The CDR3 DNA reads TGTTCCAGCAGCGTAAAAAGGACAGCAGAGACCCAGTACTTC. It codes for CSSSVKRTAETQYF. The chain links TRBV9 to TRBJ2-5; D might be TRBD1 (6 bases). CDR3 size: 14 residues. The germline V gene encodes CDR1 SGDLS and CDR2 YYNGEE.

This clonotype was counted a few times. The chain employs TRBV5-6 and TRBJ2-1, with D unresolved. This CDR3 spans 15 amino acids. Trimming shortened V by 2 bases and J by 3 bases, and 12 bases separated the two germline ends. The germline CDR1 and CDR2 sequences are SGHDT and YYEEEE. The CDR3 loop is CASSLGHSIYNEQFF. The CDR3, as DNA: TGTGCCAGCAGCTTAGGGCACTCCATCTACAATGAGCAGTTCTTC.

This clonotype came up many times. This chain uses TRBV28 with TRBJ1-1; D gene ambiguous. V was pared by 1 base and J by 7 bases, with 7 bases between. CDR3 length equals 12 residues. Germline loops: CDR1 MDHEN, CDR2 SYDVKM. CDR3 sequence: CASSLYGGEAFF. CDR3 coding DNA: TGTGCCAGCAGTTTATACGGAGGTGAAGCTTTCTTT.

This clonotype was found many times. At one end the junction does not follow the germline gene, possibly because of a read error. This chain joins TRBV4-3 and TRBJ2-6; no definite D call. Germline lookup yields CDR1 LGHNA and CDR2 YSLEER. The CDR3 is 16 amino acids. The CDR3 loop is CASSEELGSGANVLTF. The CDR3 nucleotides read TGCGCCAGCAGCGAAGAATTAGGTTCTGGGGCCAACGTCCTGACTTTC.